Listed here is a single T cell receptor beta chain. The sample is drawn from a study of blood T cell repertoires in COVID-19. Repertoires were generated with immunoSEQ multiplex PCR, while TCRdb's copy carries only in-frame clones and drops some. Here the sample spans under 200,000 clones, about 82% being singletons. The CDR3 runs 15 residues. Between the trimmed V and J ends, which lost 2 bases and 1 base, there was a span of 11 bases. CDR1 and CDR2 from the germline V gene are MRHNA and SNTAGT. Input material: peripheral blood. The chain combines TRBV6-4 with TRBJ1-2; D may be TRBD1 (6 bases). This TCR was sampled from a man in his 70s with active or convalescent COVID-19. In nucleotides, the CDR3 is TGTGCCAGCAGTGACCTAGGACAGCTTAACTATGGCTACACCTTC. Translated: CASSDLGQLNYGYTF.